This T cell receptor (beta chain) derives from a study of graft-versus-host responses after intestinal transplantation. On the study more broadly: Every one of the recipients received anti-thymocyte globulin induction and afterwards took tacrolimus and steroids for around 3 years.

Notes on this clone: No antigen is known for it. A junction end diverges from the germline sequence, so it may reflect a read error.

Germline assignment: CDR1 SQVTM and CDR2 ANQGSEA. The CDR3 is made up of 15 amino acids. The repertoire was sequenced with immunoSEQ multiplex PCR; TCRdb's copy has only in-frame clones and lacks some. The sample holds over 70,000 clones, 75% to 90% seen once. Study-wide results and limits: Peak GvH clone levels in circulation were associated with early post-transplant HvG declines. GvH clones surfaced in recipient marrow, some emerging earlier in ileum or blood.

This TCR came from a human donor who received an intestinal transplant. The specimen was unstimulated CD8+ T cells sorted from spleen or lymph node cells, collected before intestinal transplant. V is TRBV29-1 and J is TRBJ2-5; D is perhaps TRBD1 or TRBD2 (6 bases each). The CDR3 nucleotides read TGCAGCGTTGAAGAAGGGGGGTTGTCCCAAGAGATCCAGTACTTC. Its protein product is CSVEEGGLSQEIQYF.